These T cell receptor beta chains were read from a single sample in a study of regulatory T cells in long-lasting Graves disease. One entry per CDR3 protein, called by TCRdb with MiXCR from the multiplex PCR reads. The table records roughly 560,000 distinct CDR3 sequences, about 11% of them present only once. This sample also appeared in a second study, on T cells in Graves' hyperthyroidism and ophthalmopathy.

The source was peripheral blood mononuclear cells (PBMCs), collected at new diagnosis, from a patient treated with antithyroid drugs. These receptors all stem from a woman aged 25 to 39 with Graves disease. CDR3s include the opening cysteine and the closing phenylalanine or tryptophan. The D gene is left open where the match is weak. Some rows have no size entry. The others give once, few or many, or a class for an expanded clone.

abundance | j_gene | v_gene | len | d_gene | CDR3nt | CDR3aa
many | TRBJ1-2 | TRBV11-2 | 12 | - | TGTGCCAGCAGCACCAACAGGGACCGCTACACCTTC | CASSTNRDRYTF
many | TRBJ2-1 | TRBV5-6 | 16 | TRBD2 | TGTGCCAGCAGCATAAGAACCGGGACTAGCGGGGACGAGCAGTTCTTC | CASSIRTGTSGDEQFF
- | TRBJ1-1 | TRBV5-5 | 13 | - | TGTGTCAGCAGCTTCACTTCGAACACTGAAGCTTTCTTT | CVSSFTSNTEAFF
many | TRBJ2-1 | TRBV30 | 16 | TRBD2 | TGTGCCTGGAGTACCCGGACTAGCGGGAAGTACAATGAGCAGTTCTTC | CAWSTRTSGKYNEQFF
- | TRBJ2-3 | TRBV20-1 | 14 | TRBD1 | TGCAGTGCTAAGAGACAGGGTAGCACAGATACGCAGTATTTT | CSAKRQGSTDTQYF
- | TRBJ1-2 | TRBV7-2 | 13 | - | TGTGCCGGCAGCTCCCATACAGGGTATGGCTACACCTTC | CAGSSHTGYGYTF
many | TRBJ2-7 | TRBV28 | 12 | - | TGTGCCAGCAGCGGGAGCTCCTACGAGCAGTACTTC | CASSGSSYEQYF
few | TRBJ1-3 | TRBV28 | 15 | - | TGTGCCAGCATTCCAACCGGTCCGCGTGGAAACACCATATATTTT | CASIPTGPRGNTIYF
many | TRBJ1-1 | TRBV29-1 | 11 | - | TGCAGCGTTTACGCGATGACTGAAGCTTTCTTT | CSVYAMTEAFF
many | TRBJ1-3 | TRBV3-1 | 17 | - | TGTGCCAGCAGCCATAGACCTTGGGGAACAGCCGCCGGAGCCATATATTTT | CASSHRPWGTAAGAIYF
many | TRBJ2-4 | TRBV11-2 | 15 | - | TGTGCCAGCAGCTTAGCTCCAGGGCGGGAAAACATTCAGTACTTC | CASSLAPGRENIQYF
few | TRBJ2-5 | TRBV20-1 | 11 | - | TGCAGTGCTATATCGGAAGAGACCCAGTACTTC | CSAISEETQYF
- | TRBJ1-4 | TRBV20-1 | 16 | - | TGCAGTGCTAGAGTCGGCAGGGCTTTATCTAATGAAAAACTGTTTTTT | CSARVGRALSNEKLFF
many | TRBJ2-2 | TRBV6-1 | 13 | - | TGTGCCAGCAGTGAAGGAGGCGGCGGGGAGCTGTTTTTT | CASSEGGGGELFF
few | TRBJ1-5 | TRBV2 | 15 | - | TGTGCCAGCTCCTGGGGGCGGGTCGGCAATCAGCCCCAGCATTTT | CASSWGRVGNQPQHF
many | TRBJ2-3 | TRBV28 | 15 | - | TGTGCCAGCAGTTTACTTCCCGGTGGGACAGATACGCAGTATTTT | CASSLLPGGTDTQYF
- | TRBJ2-5 | TRBV9 | 17 | TRBD2 | TGTGCCAGCAGCGTATCAGCTAGCGGGAGGGGGCGCGAGACCCAGTACTTC | CASSVSASGRGRETQYF
many | TRBJ1-2 | TRBV6-1 | 15 | - | TGTGCCAGCGGGGGGAATTGGGACACCCACTATGGCTACACCTTC | CASGGNWDTHYGYTF
- | TRBJ2-2 | TRBV4-1 | 15 | - | TGCGCCAGCAGCCCCATGGCACAGAACACCGGGGAGCTGTTTTTT | CASSPMAQNTGELFF
many | TRBJ2-1 | TRBV10-2 | 18 | TRBD2 | TGCGCCAGCAGTCAGCCCCAAACCACTAGCGGACCCTACAATGAGCAGTTCTTC | CASSQPQTTSGPYNEQFF
- | TRBJ2-3 | TRBV4-1 | 16 | - | TGCGCCAGCAGCCAAGATGAGACGCTAGGCACAGATACGCAGTATTTT | CASSQDETLGTDTQYF
- | TRBJ2-3 | TRBV5-1 | 14 | - | TGCGCCAGCCAACCGGGACTTCCGGCAGATACGCAGTATTTT | CASQPGLPADTQYF
few | TRBJ1-2 | TRBV7-2 | 14 | - | TGTGCCAGCAGCTTAGTCAGACCTAACTATGGCTACACCTTC | CASSLVRPNYGYTF
many | TRBJ2-7 | TRBV10-3 | 14 | TRBD1 | TGTGCCATCAGGGGGACAGGGGATAACTACGAGCAGTACTTC | CAIRGTGDNYEQYF
many | TRBJ1-1 | TRBV3-1 | 13 | TRBD1 | TGTGCCAGCAGCCACAATCGGGACAGTGAAGCTTTCTTT | CASSHNRDSEAFF
few | TRBJ2-7 | TRBV19 | 14 | - | TGTGCCAGTAGCCATGGACTGGATGGGTACGAGCAGTACTTC | CASSHGLDGYEQYF
many | TRBJ2-2 | TRBV30 | 14 | TRBD2 | TGTGCCCTGACCGGGACTATGAACACCGGGGAGCTGTTTTTT | CALTGTMNTGELFF
- | TRBJ1-2 | TRBV9 | 14 | - | TGTGCCAGCAGCGCTATTACAGGTTTCCGTGGCTACACCTTC | CASSAITGFRGYTF
many | TRBJ2-3 | TRBV30 | 16 | TRBD2 | TGTGCCTGGACCCGGGGACTAGCGGCTGGAGTGGATACGCAGTATTTT | CAWTRGLAAGVDTQYF
few | TRBJ1-3 | TRBV5-5 | 14 | - | TGTGCCAGCAGCTATAAAGGGGCTGGAAACACCATATATTTT | CASSYKGAGNTIYF
many | TRBJ2-2 | TRBV28 | 15 | TRBD2 | TGTGCCAGCGGGTGGTCGGCGGGAGGCTCCGGGGAGCTGTTTTTT | CASGWSAGGSGELFF
many | TRBJ2-3 | TRBV18 | 14 | TRBD2 | TGTGCCAGCTCACCAGGCGGGAGCCCAGATACGCAGTATTTT | CASSPGGSPDTQYF
- | TRBJ2-2 | TRBV5-1 | 19 | TRBD2 | TGCGCCAGCAGCTTGGTTGGGACTAGCGGCCCGTTAAACACCGGGGAGCTGTTTTTT | CASSLVGTSGPLNTGELFF
- | TRBJ2-7 | TRBV2 | 13 | TRBD2 | TGTGCCAGCAAACCCGGGGGGGACTACGAGCAGTACTTC | CASKPGGDYEQYF
many | TRBJ2-5 | TRBV6-1 | 14 | - | TGTGCCAGCAGGCCTTCGGGGGCCCGAGAGACCCAGTACTTC | CASRPSGARETQYF
many | TRBJ1-1 | TRBV28 | 13 | - | TGTGCCAGCAGTTGGACCCCTAGCACTGAAGCTTTCTTT | CASSWTPSTEAFF
many | TRBJ2-4 | TRBV28 | 14 | - | TGTGCCAGCAGTTTAGTGGCAGGGGTTCACATTCAGTACTTC | CASSLVAGVHIQYF
- | TRBJ1-2 | TRBV20-1 | 14 | TRBD1 | TGCAGTGCCATAAGGACAGGGACGGACTATGGCTACACCTTC | CSAIRTGTDYGYTF
- | TRBJ2-7 | TRBV6-1 | 14 | TRBD2 | TGTGCCAGCAGCCGAGCGGGAGGGCCTTGGGGGCAGTACTTC | CASSRAGGPWGQYF
many | TRBJ2-7 | TRBV29-1 | 14 | TRBD2 | TGCAGCGTTGAGTGGCTAGCGGGAGCGGGTGAGCAGTACTTC | CSVEWLAGAGEQYF
few | TRBJ1-1 | TRBV20-1 | 13 | - | TGCAGTGCTACGAGGGAGCTGAACACTGAAGCTTTCTTT | CSATRELNTEAFF
many | TRBJ2-1 | TRBV6-2/TRBV6-3 | 14 | TRBD2 | TGTGCCAGCTGTAGCGGGGGGTCCTACAATGAGCAGTTCTTC | CASCSGGSYNEQFF
many | TRBJ1-6 | TRBV20-1 | 13 | - | TGCAGTGCTAGAGATCTGGGAGGTTCACCCCTCCACTTT | CSARDLGGSPLHF
many | TRBJ2-7 | TRBV27 | 13 | - | TGTGCCAGCAGTTTATCGATAGTCGCCGAGCAGTACTTC | CASSLSIVAEQYF
many | TRBJ2-1 | TRBV19 | 15 | - | TGTGCCAGTGCGATCACGGGAGACGACGCCAATGAGCAGTTCTTC | CASAITGDDANEQFF
- | TRBJ2-7 | TRBV12-3/TRBV12-4 | 19 | TRBD2 | TGTGCCAGCAGTTTACCGGGACTAGCGGGAGATTACGAGTCCTACGAGCAGTACTTC | CASSLPGLAGDYESYEQYF
many | TRBJ2-1 | TRBV18 | 14 | - | TGTGCCAGCTCACCAACAGGGTCCTACAATGAGCAGTTCTTC | CASSPTGSYNEQFF
- | TRBJ2-5 | TRBV5-5 | 16 | TRBD2 | TGTGCCAGCGCTAGCCAGGTAGCGGGGAACCAAGAGACCCAGTACTTC | CASASQVAGNQETQYF
few | TRBJ2-3 | TRBV4-1 | 14 | - | TGCGCCAGCAGCCAAGGGAAGGTAGCAGATACGCAGTATTTT | CASSQGKVADTQYF
- | TRBJ2-5 | TRBV2 | 20 | TRBD2 | TGTGCCAGCAGGAGGGGAAAGACTAGCGGGAGTAGTAGCGGCCAAGAGACCCAGTACTTC | CASRRGKTSGSSSGQETQYF